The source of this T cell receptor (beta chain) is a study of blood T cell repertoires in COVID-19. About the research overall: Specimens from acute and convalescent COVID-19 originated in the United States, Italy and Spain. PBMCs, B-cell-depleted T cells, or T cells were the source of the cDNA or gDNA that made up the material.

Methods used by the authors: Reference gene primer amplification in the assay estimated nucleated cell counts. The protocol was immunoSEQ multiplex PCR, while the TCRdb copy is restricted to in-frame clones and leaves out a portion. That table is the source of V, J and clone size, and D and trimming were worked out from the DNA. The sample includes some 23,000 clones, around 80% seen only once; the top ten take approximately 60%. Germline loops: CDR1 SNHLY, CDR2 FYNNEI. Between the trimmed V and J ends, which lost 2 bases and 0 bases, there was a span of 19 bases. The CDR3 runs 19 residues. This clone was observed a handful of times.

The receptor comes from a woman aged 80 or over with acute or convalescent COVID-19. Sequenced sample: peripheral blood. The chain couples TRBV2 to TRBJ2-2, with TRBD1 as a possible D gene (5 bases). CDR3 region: CASSELWVGSGTNTGELFF. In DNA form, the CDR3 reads TGTGCCAGCAGTGAATTATGGGTCGGGTCAGGGACGAACACCGGGGAGCTGTTTTTT.